This TCR beta chain was identified during a study of blood T cells in healthy people across ages. V trimming: 3 bases; J trimming: 1 base; junction bases outside the gene matches: 1. This CDR3 contains 15 residues. The use of a sample-barcoded 5' primer and a J-beta primer mix characterized a second PCR of 7 to 11 cycles. Via MiXCR, TCRdb re-called the 5' RACE reads, giving one row per CDR3 protein. The profile shows more than 650,000 distinct CDR3 sequences, roughly 25% of them singletons. A further study also used this sample, focusing on T cells of mothers and their children. That investigation notes: It was through the M1S primer of the second PCR that sample barcodes and 2-4 random nucleotides were added. Slightly higher but non-significant overlap marked related mother-child pairs versus unrelated pairs. Persistent microchimeric T cell clones were sought, and none were detected.

The receptor's source is a boy between 10 and 17 years old in good health. Sequencing was performed on blood. The chain employs TRBV12-3 or TRBV12-4 and TRBJ1-5; 9 nucleotides match TRBD1. CDR3 sequence: CASSFGQGSNQPQHF. CDR3 sequence (DNA): TGTGCCAGCAGTTTTGGACAGGGGAGCAATCAGCCCCAGCATTTT.